The source of this T cell receptor beta chain is a study of CD8+ T cells in alopecia areata. Study-wide results and limits: Resident alphabeta T cells of normal skin are also sequenced in scalp samples. Especially in alopecia totalis/universalis, lesional scalp showed greater clonality than normal scalp did.

Germline V gene lookup returns CDR1 SQVTM and CDR2 ANQGSEA. This CDR3 contains 12 residues. With 7 bases clipped from V and 7 bases from J, the junction kept 6 bases outside the gene matches. The authors extracted RNA and reverse transcribed it into cDNA as the sequencing template. Using immunoSEQ multiplex PCR, the repertoire was profiled, and TCRdb retains in-frame clones only, with some absent. The data show around 190,000 clones, with about 65% seen just once and about 1.3% held by the top ten. This clone has only one observation. What it binds is not known. Treatment in this sample: oral pan-JAK inhibitor, 5-10 mg twice daily. Individuals with alopecia areata gave both lesional scalp punch biopsies and peripheral blood for collection.

The TCR comes from a human donor with alopecia areata. The chain couples TRBV29-1 to TRBJ1-2; TRBD1 matches 10 bases. Sequencing was performed on CD4+ T cells sorted from blood, taken at approximately week 50, from a patient treated with tofacitinib. The CDR3: CSDGDRGRGYTF. The CDR3 DNA follows: TGCAGCGACGGGGACAGGGGACGTGGCTACACCTTC.